This record concerns one TCR beta chain sequence. The CDR3 loop spans 15 amino acids. CDR1 and CDR2 (germline): SGHVS, FNYEAQ. The trim removed 3 bases at V and 7 bases at J, leaving 4 bases unmatched. The source of the sample is a study of tumor-infiltrating lymphocytes in oesophageal squamous cell carcinoma. Via MiXCR, TCRdb re-called the PCR reads, giving one row per CDR3 protein. The sample lists about 9,600 distinct CDR3 sequences; roughly 50% were seen once. The TCR sequence derives from a female donor with esophageal squamous cell carcinoma. Sequences were obtained from esophageal tumor tissue. This sequence joins TRBV7-6 and TRBJ1-4, with 11 bases lining up with TRBD1. In DNA form, the CDR3 reads TGTGCCAGCAGCTTGGCGGACAGGGGGCCTGAAAAACTGTTTTTT. This sequence encodes CASSLADRGPEKLFF.